Each of the 10 T cell receptor beta chains below was sequenced from the same sample in a study of cytomegalovirus exposure and HLA in healthy donors. Vbeta (60) and Jbeta (13) primers were used in the PCR. Clones were read by immunoSEQ multiplex PCR, and TCRdb kept only the in-frame ones, dropping some. The listing contains 200,000 to 250,000 clones. Specimen: PBMCs. The receptors here all came from a girl aged 2 to 10 in good health and CMV-seropositive.

The V and J genes are TRBV14 and TRBJ1-1, with 9 bases matching TRBD1. Trimming took 4 bases from V and 6 from J; bases not matched to a gene: 3. Germline lookup yields CDR1 SGHDN and CDR2 FVKESK. CDR3 length: 13 amino acids. CDR3 region: CASSPTGGSEAFF. The DNA for the CDR3 is TGTGCCAGCAGCCCTACAGGGGGCTCTGAAGCTTTCTTT.

The V call is TRBV2, the J call TRBJ1-6, with a possible D match to TRBD1 (6 bases). The CDR3 extends over 16 amino acids. Looked up from germline, CDR1 is SNHLY and CDR2 is FYNNEI. The germline V and J ends were trimmed by 3 bases and 3 bases, with 12 bases remaining between them. The CDR3: CASSDRQASYNSPLHF. The CDR3 DNA reads as TGTGCCAGCAGTGATCGACAGGCAAGCTATAATTCACCCCTCCACTTT.

V gene TRBV27 combines with J gene TRBJ2-2; a weak D match, TRBD2 (5 bases). Germline V gene lookup returns CDR1 MNHEY and CDR2 SMNVEV (reference sequence). V lost 6 bases to trimming and J lost 4 bases, with 12 bases between them. The CDR3 is 14 amino acids. This chain's CDR3 is CASRSDGGTGELFF. The DNA for the CDR3 is TGTGCCAGCAGGTCGGACGGAGGCACCGGGGAGCTGTTTTTT.

The V gene is TRBV28, the J gene TRBJ2-5; 10 nucleotides line up with TRBD1. This CDR3 comprises 14 residues. J was trimmed by 6 bases and V by 7 bases; bases with no gene match: 8. Germline V gives CDR1 MDHEN, CDR2 SYDVKM. The CDR3 region is CASTTDRGRKTQYF. CDR3 DNA: TGTGCCAGCACCACAGACAGGGGGCGAAAGACCCAGTACTTC.

The CDR3 reads CSGTGGWETQYF. DNA for the CDR3: TGCAGCGGCACAGGGGGCTGGGAGACCCAGTACTTC. The chain couples TRBV29-1 to TRBJ2-5, with 9 bases identical to TRBD1. Trimming took 7 bases from V and 5 from J; bases not matched to a gene: 5. From germline, CDR1 is SQVTM and CDR2 ANQGSEA. The CDR3 runs 12 residues.

This chain joins TRBV7-6 and TRBJ2-1; 9 bases map to TRBD1. The germline CDR1 and CDR2 sequences are SGHVS and FNYEAQ. Unmatched junction bases numbered 6, after V lost 0 bases and J lost 9 bases. The CDR3 consists of 15 residues. CDR3 protein: CASSLATGGGVEQFF. The DNA for the CDR3 is TGTGCCAGCAGCTTAGCAACAGGGGGCGGGGTTGAGCAGTTCTTC. Based on the CDR3 plus reference TRBV7-6 and TRBJ2-1, the full variable domain is GAGVSQSPRYKVTKRGQDVALRCDPISGHVSLYWYRQALGQGPEFLTYFNYEAQQDKSGLPNDRFSAERPEGSISTLTIQRTEQRDSAMYRCASSLATGGGVEQFFGPGTRLTVL.

The gene calls are TRBV18 and TRBJ2-7, with TRBD2 matching over 9 bases. V lost 6 bases to trimming and J lost 5 bases; unmatched junction nucleotides: 17. CDR1 and CDR2 (germline): KGHSH, LQKENI. CDR3 length: 17 residues. As DNA, the CDR3 is TGTGCCAGCTCTCAAACTCTCGAGGTAGCGGGAGCGAACGAGCAGTACTTC. Protein: CASSQTLEVAGANEQYF.

The chain recombines TRBV6-4 with TRBJ1-4; 8 nucleotides align to TRBD1. The length of the CDR3 is 19 residues. The germline CDR1 and CDR2 sequences are MRHNA and SNTAGT. J lost 1 base, V lost 2 bases, and 12 bases had no gene match. CDR3 coding DNA: TGTGCCAGCAGTGACCTCGGCAGGGGGCGTGTGAAAACTAATGAAAAACTGTTTTTT. Translated: CASSDLGRGRVKTNEKLFF.

The V gene is TRBV7-9, the J gene TRBJ2-7; maybe TRBD2 (6 bases). The CDR3 runs to 15 residues. The germline CDR1 and CDR2 sequences are SEHNR and FQNEAQ (reference sequence). V lost 5 bases to trimming and J lost 5 bases, with 19 bases between them. CDR3 bases: TGTGCCAGCAGCGATAAGGGGACTCCGCCAAACGAGCAGTACTTC. It is translated as CASSDKGTPPNEQYF.

This sequence joins TRBV5-1 and TRBJ2-1, with 9 positions matching TRBD2. After removal of 0 bases from V and 9 bases from J, the junction contained 7 bases not matched to a gene. The germline gives CDR1 SGHRS, CDR2 YFSETQ. This CDR3 spans 15 amino acids. CDR3 DNA sequence: TGCGCCAGCAGCTTGGTAGCGGGAGTCTTCGGTGAGCAGTTCTTC. It encodes CASSLVAGVFGEQFF.